Each of the 15 T cell receptor beta chains below was sequenced from the same sample in a study of T cells after yellow fever vaccination. TCRdb itself ran the 5' RACE reads through MiXCR, one entry per CDR3 protein. This table holds about 320,000 distinct CDR3 sequences, approximately 4.3% found once. Material: PBMCs, obtained 15 days after the yellow fever booster vaccination. The source of these receptors is a man between 18 and 29 years old who received the YFV17D yellow fever vaccine.

This chain connects TRBV7-2 to TRBJ2-1; 9 bases match TRBD2. V lost 1 base and J lost 7; bases outside the gene matches: 5. Germline V gives CDR1 SGHTA, CDR2 FQGNSA. This CDR3 comprises 15 residues. DNA of the CDR3: TGTGCCAGCAGCTTAGAAGCGGGGGGTTGGAATGAGCAGTTCTTC. It is translated as CASSLEAGGWNEQFF.

The rearrangement joins TRBV5-1 to TRBJ1-1; TRBD1 agrees at 9 bases. The V gene's germline CDR1 is SGHRS and CDR2 YFSETQ. This CDR3 spans 15 amino acids. V trimming: 0 bases; J trimming: 5 bases; junction bases outside the gene matches: 5. The CDR3 sequence is CASSLDRGRGTEAFF. The CDR3 DNA reads as TGCGCCAGCAGCTTGGACAGGGGGCGCGGGACTGAAGCTTTCTTT.

The chain couples TRBV27 to TRBJ2-7; D call uncertain. CDR3 length: 13 amino acids. Germline V gene lookup returns CDR1 MNHEY and CDR2 SMNVEV (reference sequence). V lost 4 bases to trimming and J lost 0 bases, with 7 bases between them. The CDR3 bases are TGTGCCAGCAGTTCTCTCAGCTCCTACGAGCAGTACTTC. It yields the protein CASSSLSSYEQYF.

At least ten counts were recorded for this clonotype. The gene calls are TRBV5-1 and TRBJ1-1, with D tentatively TRBD1 (6 bases). The V and J ends lost 2 bases and 2 bases respectively, with 10 bases between them. The CDR3 is 14 residues long. CDR1 and CDR2 (germline): SGHRS, YFSETQ. The CDR3 DNA reads as TGCGCCAGCAGCTTACAGGGAGGTAACACTGAAGCTTTCTTT. Protein sequence: CASSLQGGNTEAFF. Drawing the rest from reference TRBV5-1 and TRBJ1-1, the complete variable domain is KAGVTQTPRYLIKTRGQQVTLSCSPISGHRSVSWYQQTPGQGLQFLFEYFSETQRNKGNFPGRFSGRQFSNSRSEMNVSTLELGDSALYLCASSLQGGNTEAFFGQGTRLTVV.

V is TRBV4-3 and J is TRBJ1-3; D remains unclear. V was cut by 1 base and J by 0 bases, with 7 bases left in between. The CDR3 runs 15 residues. Germline V gene data show CDR1 as LGHNA and CDR2 as YSLEER. CDR3 sequence: CASSQAYLSGNTIYF. The CDR3 DNA follows: TGCGCCAGCAGCCAAGCCTATCTCTCTGGAAACACCATATATTTT.

The chain couples TRBV6-6 to TRBJ1-2, with TRBD1 identical over 7 bases. CDR3 length: 14 residues. Germline CDR1 and CDR2: MNHNY and SVGAGI (reference sequence). Germline trimming cut 0 bases from V and 4 bases from J; bases unmatched to any gene: 2. CDR3 sequence reads: CASSYSTGPYGYTF. CDR3 nucleotide sequence: TGTGCCAGCAGTTACTCGACAGGGCCCTATGGCTACACCTTC.

This clonotype was detected many times. The chain joins TRBV28 to TRBJ1-4; 9 nucleotides line up with TRBD1. V trimming: 10 bases; J trimming: 5 bases; junction bases outside the gene matches: 2. From germline, CDR1 is MDHEN and CDR2 SYDVKM. This CDR3 spans 12 amino acids. In nucleotides, the CDR3 is TGTGCCACACAGGGGGCGAATGAAAAACTGTTTTTT. It specifies CATQGANEKLFF.

This clonotype was seen repeatedly, ten times or more. The chain employs TRBV7-2 and TRBJ1-3, with D maybe TRBD1 (6 bases). Between the trimmed V and J ends, which lost 1 base and 4 bases, there was a span of 11 bases. In germline, CDR1 is SGHTA, CDR2 FQGNSA. This CDR3 comprises 15 residues. CDR3 coding DNA: TGTGCCAGCAGCTTAGTAAAGGGGGAAGGAAACACCATATATTTT. As protein: CASSLVKGEGNTIYF.

The chain joins TRBV20-1 to TRBJ2-3, with D possibly being TRBD1 (6 bases). The CDR3 runs to 14 residues. The germline gives CDR1 DFQATT, CDR2 SNEGSKA (reference sequence). Trimming shortened V by 3 bases and J by 6 bases, and 16 bases separated the two germline ends. CDR3: CSASGKETGDTQYF. The CDR3 nucleotides are TGCAGTGCTAGTGGGAAGGAAACAGGGGATACGCAGTATTTT.

This clonotype was found many times. The chain employs TRBV10-3 and TRBJ1-2; D not resolved. Trimming took 4 bases from V and 0 from J, leaving 3 bases between them. Germline loops: CDR1 ENHRY, CDR2 SYGVKD. The CDR3 contains 12 residues. CDR3 sequence (DNA): TGTGCCATCAGTGGAGCTAACTATGGCTACACCTTC. This codes for CAISGANYGYTF.

The table lists this clonotype with many counts. The chain couples TRBV6-5 to TRBJ1-1; TRBD1 might be the D (6 bases). Per the germline V gene, CDR1 is MNHEY and CDR2 is SVGAGI. The CDR3 length is 16 residues. Trimming stripped 0 bases from V and 0 bases from J, with 11 bases between. DNA of the CDR3: TGTGCCAGCAGTTACTCGGGGGGACATTTGAACACTGAAGCTTTCTTT. Its translation is CASSYSGGHLNTEAFF.

This clonotype occurred many times. The chain is built from TRBV20-1 and TRBJ1-5; D might be TRBD1 (5 bases). With 0 bases removed from V and 5 bases from J, the gap between germline ends came to 14 bases. CDR1 is DFQATT and CDR2 is SNEGSKA in the germline V gene (reference sequence). CDR3 length: 15 amino acids. The CDR3 nucleotides are TGCAGTGCTAGAGACCACCGGCGGGGGGATCAGCCCCAGCATTTT. As protein: CSARDHRRGDQPQHF.

This chain joins TRBV27 and TRBJ2-6, with D possibly being TRBD2 (5 bases). Germline V lookup: CDR1 MNHEY, CDR2 SMNVEV (reference sequence). Deletions cut 6 bases from V and 0 bases from J, with 12 bases between. The CDR3 runs to 16 residues. CDR3 sequence (DNA): TGTGCCAGCAGCCGGGGTCGAGCCTCTGGGGCCAACGTCCTGACTTTC. Amino acid sequence: CASSRGRASGANVLTF.

This clonotype was counted ten times or more. The CDR3: CASSLDRSREQYV. CDR3 in DNA: TGTGCCAGCAGCTTAGATCGTAGCAGGGAGCAGTACGTC. This chain joins TRBV11-2 and TRBJ2-7; D not certain. In germline, CDR1 is SGHAT, CDR2 FQNNGV. Trimming removed 0 bases from V and 7 bases from J, with 10 bases in between. CDR3 length equals 13 residues.

V and J are TRBV18 and TRBJ1-1; a possible D gene is TRBD1 (6 bases). The germline V and J ends were trimmed by 3 bases and 6 bases, with 17 bases remaining between them. Germline CDR1 reads KGHSH; CDR2 reads LQKENI. This CDR3 spans 15 amino acids. The CDR3 DNA follows: TGTGCCAGCTCACCGTCGGGACACAGCTCGGCTGAAGCTTTCTTT. Its protein product is CASSPSGHSSAEAFF.